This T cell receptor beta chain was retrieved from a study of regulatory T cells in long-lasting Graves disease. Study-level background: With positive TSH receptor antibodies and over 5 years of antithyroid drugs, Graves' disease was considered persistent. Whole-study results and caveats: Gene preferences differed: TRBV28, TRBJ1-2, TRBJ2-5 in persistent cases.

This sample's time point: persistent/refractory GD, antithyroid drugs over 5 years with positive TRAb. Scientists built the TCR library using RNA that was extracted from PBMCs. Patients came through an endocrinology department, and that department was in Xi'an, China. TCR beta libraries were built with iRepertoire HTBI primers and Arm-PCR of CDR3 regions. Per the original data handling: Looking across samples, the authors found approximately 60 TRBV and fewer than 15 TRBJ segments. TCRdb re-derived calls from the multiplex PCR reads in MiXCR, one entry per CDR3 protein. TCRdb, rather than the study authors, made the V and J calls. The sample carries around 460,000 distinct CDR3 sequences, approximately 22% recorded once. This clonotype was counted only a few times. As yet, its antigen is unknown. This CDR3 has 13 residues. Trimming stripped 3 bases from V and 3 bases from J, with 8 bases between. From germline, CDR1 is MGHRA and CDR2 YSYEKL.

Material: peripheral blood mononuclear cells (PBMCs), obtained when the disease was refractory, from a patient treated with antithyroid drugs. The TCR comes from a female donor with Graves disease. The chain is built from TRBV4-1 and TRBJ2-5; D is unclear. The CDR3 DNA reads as TGCGCCAGCAGCCAGGGCCAGAAAGAGACCCAGTACTTC. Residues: CASSQGQKETQYF.